This TCR beta chain was retrieved from a study of blood T cell repertoires in COVID-19. The overall study: Researchers got acute and convalescent COVID-19 samples from the United States, Italy and Spain.

In the original workflow: Amplified reference gene primers provided the basis for estimating nucleated cell counts. The repertoire was sequenced with immunoSEQ multiplex PCR; TCRdb's copy has only in-frame clones and lacks some. V, J and clone size reflect that table, while D and trimming were determined from the DNA. The sample contains 160,000 or so clones, 80% to 90% of which appear only once. The table lists this clone with a count of one. Between the trimmed V and J ends, which lost 3 bases and 5 bases, there was a span of 16 bases. Germline V gene lookup returns CDR1 KGHSY and CDR2 FQNENV. The CDR3 sequence is 15 residues long.

The sample comprised peripheral blood. This TCR derives from a woman in her thirties or forties with acute or convalescent COVID-19. V and J are TRBV16 and TRBJ1-2; tentatively, D is TRBD1 (6 bases). CDR3 protein: CASSHRTDPGYGYTF. CDR3 sequence (DNA): TGTGCCAGCAGCCACCGGACAGACCCTGGGTATGGCTACACCTTC.